Below, one T cell receptor (beta chain) is given with its context. Its target is not known. This CDR3 is also generated by other DNA sequences in the sample. The data derive from a study of shared clonotypes between healthy human individuals. Assay runs were performed at deep level. Some clones are missing from TCRdb's copy, which holds only in-frame ones; the method was immunoSEQ multiplex PCR. The table has roughly 1,800,000 clones, just under 95% seen once. Naive CD8 cells comprised CD45RO-negative, CCR7-positively selected cells, excluding terminally differentiated effector memory CD45RA+ cells. Study-wide findings and caveats: On the whole, naive subsets had larger estimated richness than memory subsets had. Represented genetic and exposure-history diversity was restricted by having few donors. All-four-donor shared clonotypes had higher generation probabilities than non-shared clonotypes did.

The sample taken for sequencing was naive CD8+ T cells sorted from blood. The sequence was obtained from a man younger than 30 in good health.

CDR3 nucleotides: TGTGCCAGCAGTTACGAGGGAGAGACCCAGTACTTC. Translated: CASSYEGETQYF. This sequence joins TRBV6-5 and TRBJ2-5, with D possibly matching TRBD2 (5 bases). Germline V CDR1 and CDR2: MNHEY, SVGAGI. V lost 2 bases, J lost 4 bases, and 5 bases lay in between. The CDR3 loop spans 12 amino acids.